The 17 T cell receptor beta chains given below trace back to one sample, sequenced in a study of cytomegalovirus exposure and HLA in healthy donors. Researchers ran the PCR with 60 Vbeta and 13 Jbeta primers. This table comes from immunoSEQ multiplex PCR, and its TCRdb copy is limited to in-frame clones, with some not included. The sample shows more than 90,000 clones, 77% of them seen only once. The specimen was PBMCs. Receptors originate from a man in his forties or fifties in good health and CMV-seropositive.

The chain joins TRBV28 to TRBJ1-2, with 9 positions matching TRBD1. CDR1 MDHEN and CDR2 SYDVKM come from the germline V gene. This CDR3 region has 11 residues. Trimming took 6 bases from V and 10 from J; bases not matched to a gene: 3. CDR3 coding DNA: TGTGCCAGCAGGACAGGGGGGTACTACACCTTC. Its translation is CASRTGGYYTF.

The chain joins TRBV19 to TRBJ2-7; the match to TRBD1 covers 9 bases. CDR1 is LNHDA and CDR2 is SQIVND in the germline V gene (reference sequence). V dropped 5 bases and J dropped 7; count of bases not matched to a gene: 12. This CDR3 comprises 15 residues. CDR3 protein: CASSPKGTGWREQYF. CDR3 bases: TGTGCCAGTAGTCCCAAAGGGACAGGGTGGAGAGAGCAGTACTTC.

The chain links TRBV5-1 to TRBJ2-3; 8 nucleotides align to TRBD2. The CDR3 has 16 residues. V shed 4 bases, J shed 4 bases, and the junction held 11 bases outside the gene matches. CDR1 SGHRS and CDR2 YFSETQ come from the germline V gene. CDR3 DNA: TGCGCCAGCAGCCCCGGACTAGCCCTGGGAGCAGATACGCAGTATTTT. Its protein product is CASSPGLALGADTQYF.

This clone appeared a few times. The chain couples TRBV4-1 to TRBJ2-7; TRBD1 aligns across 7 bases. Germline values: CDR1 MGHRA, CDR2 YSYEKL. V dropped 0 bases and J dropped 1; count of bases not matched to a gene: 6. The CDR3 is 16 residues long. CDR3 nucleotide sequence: TGCGCCAGCAGCCAAGAAGCCGAGACAGGGTCCTACGAGCAGTACTTC. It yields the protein CASSQEAETGSYEQYF.

CDR3 amino acids: CASTLSPGLAGDEQFF. In DNA, the CDR3 is TGTGCCAGCACCCTGTCCCCGGGACTAGCGGGAGACGAGCAGTTCTTC. The chain couples TRBV2 to TRBJ2-1, with 14 bases aligning to TRBD2. The CDR3 covers 16 residues. The J segment lost 10 bases and the V segment lost 7 bases, leaving 12 bases of the junction unmatched. CDR1 and CDR2 from the germline V gene are SNHLY and FYNNEI.

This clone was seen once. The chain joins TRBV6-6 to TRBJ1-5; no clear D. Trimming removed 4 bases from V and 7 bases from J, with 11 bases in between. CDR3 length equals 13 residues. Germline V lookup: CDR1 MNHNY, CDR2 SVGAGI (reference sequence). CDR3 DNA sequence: TGTGCCAGCAGTTCCGAGGGCCGGCAGCCCCAGCATTTT. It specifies CASSSEGRQPQHF.

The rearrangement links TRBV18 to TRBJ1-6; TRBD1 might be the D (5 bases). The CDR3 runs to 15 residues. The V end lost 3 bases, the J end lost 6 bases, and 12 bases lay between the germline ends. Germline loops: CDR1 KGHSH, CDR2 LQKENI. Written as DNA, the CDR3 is TGTGCCAGCTCACCCCAGGGTGTGGGTAATTCACCCCTCCACTTT. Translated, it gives CASSPQGVGNSPLHF.

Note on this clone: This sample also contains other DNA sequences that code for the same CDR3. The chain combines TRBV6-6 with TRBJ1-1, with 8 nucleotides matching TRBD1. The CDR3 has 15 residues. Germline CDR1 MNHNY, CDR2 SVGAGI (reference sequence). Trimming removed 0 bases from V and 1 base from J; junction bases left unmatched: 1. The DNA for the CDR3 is TGTGCCAGCAGTTACTCCGGACAGGGGAACACTGAAGCTTTCTTT. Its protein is CASSYSGQGNTEAFF.

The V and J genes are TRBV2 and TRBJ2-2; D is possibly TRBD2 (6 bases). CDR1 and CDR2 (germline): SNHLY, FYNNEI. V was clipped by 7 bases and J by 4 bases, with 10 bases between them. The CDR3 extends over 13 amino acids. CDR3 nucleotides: TGTGCCAGCACGGGGGACCCCACCGGGGAGCTGTTTTTT. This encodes CASTGDPTGELFF.

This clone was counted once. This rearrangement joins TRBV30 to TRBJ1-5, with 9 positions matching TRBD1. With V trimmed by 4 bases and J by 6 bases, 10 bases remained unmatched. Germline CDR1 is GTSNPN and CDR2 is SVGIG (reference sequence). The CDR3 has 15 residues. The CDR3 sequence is CAWKPGQGIVQPQHF. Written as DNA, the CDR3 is TGTGCCTGGAAACCGGGACAGGGAATTGTTCAGCCCCAGCATTTT.

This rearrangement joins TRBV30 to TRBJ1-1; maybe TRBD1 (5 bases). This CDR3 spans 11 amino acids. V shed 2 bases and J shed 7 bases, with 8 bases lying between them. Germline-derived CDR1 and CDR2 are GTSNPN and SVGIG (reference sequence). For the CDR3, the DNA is TGTGCCTGGAGTTTGGGGCTTGAAGCTTTCTTT. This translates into CAWSLGLEAFF.

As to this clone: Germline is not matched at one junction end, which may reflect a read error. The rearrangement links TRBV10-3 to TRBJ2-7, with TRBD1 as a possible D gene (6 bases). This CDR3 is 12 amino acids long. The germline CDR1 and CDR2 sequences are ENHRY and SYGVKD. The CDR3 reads CAISESVRGIIF. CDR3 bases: TGTGCCATCAGTGAGTCCGTCAGGGGAATTATCTTC.

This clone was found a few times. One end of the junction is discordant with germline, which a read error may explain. The CDR3 coding sequence is TGCAGTGCTGGAGGGACAGCCCAGTTCCATTTT. Translation gives CSAGGTAQFHF. The chain has TRBV20-1 and TRBJ2-3; tentatively, D is TRBD1 (7 bases). Germline assignment: CDR1 DFQATT and CDR2 SNEGSKA (reference sequence). The length of the CDR3 is 11 residues.

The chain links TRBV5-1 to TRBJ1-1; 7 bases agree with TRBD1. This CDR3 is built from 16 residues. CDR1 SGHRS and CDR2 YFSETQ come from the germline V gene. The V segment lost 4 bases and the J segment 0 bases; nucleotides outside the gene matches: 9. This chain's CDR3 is CASSPRTGTMNTEAFF. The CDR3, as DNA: TGCGCCAGCAGCCCGCGGACAGGAACCATGAACACTGAAGCTTTCTTT.

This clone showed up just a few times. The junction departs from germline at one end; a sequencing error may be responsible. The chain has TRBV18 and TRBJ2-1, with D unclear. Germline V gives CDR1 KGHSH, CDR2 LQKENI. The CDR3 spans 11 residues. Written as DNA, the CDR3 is TGTGCCAGCTCACCTGACAAGGAGCAGTTCTTC. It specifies CASSPDKEQFF. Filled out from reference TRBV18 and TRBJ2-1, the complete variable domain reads NAGVMQNPRHLVRRRGQEARLRCSPMKGHSHVYWYRQLPEEGLKFMVYLQKENIIDESGMPKERFSAEFPKEGPSILRIQQVVRGDSAAYFCASSPDKEQFFGPGTRLTVL.

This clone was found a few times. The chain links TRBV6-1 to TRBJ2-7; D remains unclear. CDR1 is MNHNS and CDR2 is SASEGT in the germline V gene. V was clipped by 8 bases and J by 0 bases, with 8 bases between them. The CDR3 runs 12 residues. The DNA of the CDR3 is TGTGCCAGCGGCAGGTACTCCTACGAGCAGTACTTC. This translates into CASGRYSYEQYF.

The CDR3 bases are TGTGCCAGTAGTATTCGAGACCAAAGACTCCCCGGGGAGCTGTTTTTT. Translated, it gives CASSIRDQRLPGELFF. The chain joins TRBV19 to TRBJ2-2; no clear D. Germline CDR1 is LNHDA and CDR2 is SQIVND (reference sequence). The length of the CDR3 is 16 residues. The V gene lost 3 bases and the J gene lost 6 bases, with 17 bases spanning the gap.